This TCR beta chain emerged from a study of cytotoxic CD8 clonotypes in ibrutinib-treated CLL. Sequencing was performed with immunoSEQ multiplex PCR; in TCRdb, only in-frame clones are kept and a portion is missing. The table lists hundreds of thousands of clones, more than 65% of them singletons, with around 5.9% in the top ten. This clone has more than one count but fewer than ten. This CDR3 region has 11 residues. Trimming shortened V by 3 bases and J by 10 bases, and 8 bases separated the two germline ends. Germline lookup yields CDR1 PRHDT and CDR2 FYEKMQ (reference sequence). This chain joins TRBV13 and TRBJ2-3, with D perhaps matching TRBD2 (5 bases). Sequencing used PBMCs, obtained after 12 months of ibrutinib treatment. This TCR was recovered from a human donor with chronic lymphocytic leukemia. The CDR3 sequence is CASSFDGAQYF. CDR3 coding DNA: TGTGCCAGCAGCTTCGACGGGGCGCAGTATTTT.